This is a list of T cell receptor beta chains from one sample in a study of blood T cell repertoires in COVID-19. The assay was immunoSEQ multiplex PCR, and TCRdb's table has in-frame clones only and misses some. The sample lists about 470,000 clones; roughly 90% were seen once. The specimen was PBMCs or T cells enriched from blood (not recorded which). These receptors originate from a woman aged 18-35 years who had recovered from COVID-19. Each CDR3 is given with its conserved first and last residue. A D gene is named only where the DNA matches it firmly. Not every row has a clone size; where given, it reads once, few, many or a size class.

>TRBV4-1|NA|TRBJ2-7|TRBD1
TGCGCCAGCAGCCTCCTTCTCGACAGGGGGCTACCCTACGAGCAGTACTTC
CASSLLLDRGLPYEQYF
>TRBV2|NA|TRBJ2-2|TRBD2
TGTGCCAGCAGTGAAAATCCTAGCGGGACCGGGGAGCTGTTTTTT
CASSENPSGTGELFF
>TRBV19|NA|TRBJ2-7|NA
TGTGCCAGTAGTGAGGGCCCTGTCTACGAGCAGTACTTC
CASSEGPVYEQYF
>TRBV13|NA|TRBJ2-7|NA
TGTGCCAGCAGCTTAGGCCTCACCCCTCTTGCGAGCGAGCAGTACTTC
CASSLGLTPLASEQYF
>TRBV12-3/TRBV12-4|NA|TRBJ1-1|NA
TGTGCCAGCAGTACCGCCGGTGAAGCTTTCTTT
CASSTAGEAFF
>TRBV20-1|NA|TRBJ2-5|TRBD1
TGCAGTGCTAGTATAGGGACAGGGGGCTGGGAGACCCAGTACTTC
CSASIGTGGWETQYF
>TRBV5-8|few|TRBJ2-2|NA
TGTGCCAGCAGCTTGGTACTCACAGGGATGGCCGGGGAGCTGTTTTTT
CASSLVLTGMAGELFF
>TRBV10-3|NA|TRBJ1-1|TRBD1
TGTGCCATCAGTGACCCGGGACAGGGGGCGACTGAAGCTTTCTTT
CAISDPGQGATEAFF
>TRBV3-1/TRBV3-2|NA|TRBJ1-4|NA
TGTGCCAGCAGCCAAGGCCCCGAGGCAGTTGCTTATGAAAAACTGTTTTTT
CASSQGPEAVAYEKLFF
>TRBV3-1/TRBV3-2|NA|TRBJ2-5|NA
TGTGCCAGCAGCCAACGTACAGGGTTCCAAGAGACCCAGTACTTC
CASSQRTGFQETQYF
>TRBV7-9|NA|TRBJ1-2|TRBD1
TGTGCCAGCAGTGCCGTAGGGGGCGGCGATGGCTACACCTTC
CASSAVGGGDGYTF
>TRBV3-1/TRBV3-2|few|TRBJ1-1|NA
TGTGCCAGCATCTCCGCCGAGGGCACTGAAGCTTTCTTT
CASISAEGTEAFF
>TRBV10-3|NA|TRBJ1-1|NA
TGTGCCATCGCGGGCCAGGGCGGGGAGAACACTGAAGCTTTCTTT
CAIAGQGGENTEAFF
>TRBV12-3/TRBV12-4|few|TRBJ2-3|NA
TGTGCCAGCAGACTCACGGGGGATACGCAGTATTTT
CASRLTGDTQYF
>TRBV3-1/TRBV3-2|NA|TRBJ2-3|NA
TGTGCCAGCAGCCAAGGACTATACACAGATACGCAGTATTTT
CASSQGLYTDTQYF
>TRBV7-8|NA|TRBJ1-2|NA
TGTGCCAGCAGCTTAGAACTGAGGCGCCAGAGGTTTAACTATGGCTACACCTTC
CASSLELRRQRFNYGYTF
>TRBV7-9|NA|TRBJ2-6|NA
TGTGCCAGCAGCTCCTGGACAGCGCATTTCTCTGGGGCCAACGTCCTGACTTTC
CASSSWTAHFSGANVLTF
>TRBV28|NA|TRBJ1-1|NA
TGTGCCAGCAGTTTAAGACAGGAGAACACTGAAGCTTTCTTT
CASSLRQENTEAFF
>TRBV6-5|NA|TRBJ2-7|NA
TGTGCCAGCAGCCTACGGGACAAGCTCGAGCAGTACTTC
CASSLRDKLEQYF
>TRBV19|NA|TRBJ1-5|NA
TGTGCCAGTAATATCGGGGGGAGCAATCAGCCCCAGCATTTT
CASNIGGSNQPQHF
>TRBV6-5|NA|TRBJ1-1|NA
TGTGCCAGCAGTTACTCACAGGGTAGGAACACTGAAGCTTTCTTT
CASSYSQGRNTEAFF
>TRBV5-4|NA|TRBJ2-7|TRBD1
TGTGCCAGCAGCCACGGGACAGGGGAATACGAGCAGTACTTC
CASSHGTGEYEQYF
>TRBV9|few|TRBJ1-4|TRBD1
TGTGCCAGCAGCTCTCGGACAGGGGCTGGTGAAAAACTGTTTTTT
CASSSRTGAGEKLFF
>TRBV12-3/TRBV12-4|NA|TRBJ2-3|TRBD2
TGTGCCAGCAGCCACGGGAGGGATACGCAGTATTTT
CASSHGRDTQYF
>TRBV5-4|NA|TRBJ2-3|TRBD2
TGTGCCAGCAGCGACGGACTAGCGGGGTTCACAGATACGCAGTATTTT
CASSDGLAGFTDTQYF
>TRBV3-1/TRBV3-2|NA|TRBJ1-1|NA
TGTGCCAGCAGCCGACAGCCCTACGGGACTGAAGCTTTCTTT
CASSRQPYGTEAFF
>TRBV6-1|NA|TRBJ1-2|NA
TGTGCCAGCAGTGAATCAGGGCTGAACAACTATGGCTACACCTTC
CASSESGLNNYGYTF
>TRBV6-5|NA|TRBJ1-1|NA
TGTGCCAGCAGTTACGGCGGGAACACTGAAGCTTTCTTT
CASSYGGNTEAFF